This T cell receptor beta chain was sequenced in a study of T cells in Graves' hyperthyroidism and ophthalmopathy (dated by TCRdb to the late 2010s). About the study as a whole: Peripheral blood samples were taken at initial diagnosis, before any treatment was given. To identify distinguishing TCR V-J signatures, a discovery cohort of some 100 patients was used, comprising 43 with Graves' ophthalmopathy and about 59 with stable Graves' hyperthyroidism. Prospective prediction of ophthalmopathy was tested in an independent validation cohort of 18 to 20 hyperthyroidism patients and 15 to 17 patients who later progressed to ophthalmopathy. The roughly 100 discovery patients were randomly divided into training and test sets at a 7:3 ratio. Thyroid tissue and blood T-cell repertoires from roughly six Graves' hyperthyroidism patients were also compared in the study. Once sampling was done, hyperthyroidism patients were given methimazole at a starting dose of 30 mg daily, whereas ophthalmopathy patients were given high-dose intravenous methylprednisolone. The paper describes TCR Vbeta CDR3 sequencing of 135 peripheral blood samples, made up of fewer than 50 ophthalmopathy patients, some 76 hyperthyroidism patients and 17 progressor patients. The full study reports these points: No statistical method was used to set the sample size in advance, and investigators knew the group allocation. A model built on a 13 V-J signature distinguished ophthalmopathy from stable hyperthyroidism, reaching 85% to 90% sensitivity and under 84% specificity in cross-validation and 80%/75% in testing. In validation, the model predicted progression to ophthalmopathy a median of about 6.5 months before onset, with around 70% sensitivity and almost 75% specificity. Most expanded thyroid clonotypes (frequency above 0.001) were also found in blood, which suggests that blood repertoires may mirror thyroid immune responses.

Ophthalmopathy patients had moderately to severely active disease, Clinical Activity Score of at least 3, NOSPECS grade of at least 4, and duration under 3 months. Patients with uncontrolled infections, other autoimmune diseases, pregnancy or lactation were excluded. Diagnoses were established on the basis of clinical symptoms, serum thyroxine and TRAb, thyroid ultrasound, and orbital computed tomography. PBMCs were separated from roughly 10 ml of fresh peripheral blood using Ficoll-Paque density gradient centrifugation. Trizol reagent was used to extract total RNA, and RNA quality was then checked on an Agilent 2100 Bioanalyzer. The TCR beta CDR3 regions were amplified from the RNA transcripts. For the first round of RT-PCR on the TCR CDR3, the HTBI primer set was used together with the Qiagen OneStep RT-PCR kit. Libraries were constructed in a second round of multiplex PCR, after which size selection and purification were carried out. Paired-end sequencing of the libraries was performed with 100 bp reads on an Illumina HiSeq2000. In the paper's pipeline: SOAPnuke was used to process the raw data, throwing out any read that contained adapters or uncalled bases, had a mean Phred below 15, or lacked an exact constant-primer or identifier match. High-quality paired reads were merged with COPE v1.2.5, and unique nucleotide sequences were defined as clonotypes. MiTCR v1.1 was used to align the clonotypes against IMGT TRBV, TRBD and TRBJ reference segments. Only V-J combinations with frequency above 0.0001, covering roughly 99% of repertoires, were analysed. A TCS score was defined as the ratio of F50 (clonal expansion) to E x V (chaos), with BLOSUM62-based TCRdist applied between CDR3 peptides within each V-J. Welch's t-statistics and random forest reduced several hundred V-J features to some 14, which were used in a naive Bayes classifier (R e1071). The public sequencing data were trimmed at Q25 with fastp and processed into clonotypes with MiXCR by TCRdb, which kept only in-frame beta chains. Every distinct CDR3 protein forms one entry, paired with its most common genes and DNA. Here the V and J calls rest on TCRdb's processing, not on the authors' analysis. This sample is represented by about 640,000 distinct CDR3 sequences; less than 25% of them were singletons. The ten largest clones add up to 34% of the sample.

The germline V gene specifies MDHEN as CDR1 and SYDVKM as CDR2. V was cut back by 1 base and J by 0 bases, leaving a gap of 13 bases between them. Inclusive of the bounding cysteine and phenylalanine, the CDR3 is 18 residues long. The entry retains the CDR3 DNA only, 54 bases that are in frame from base 1. As to this clonotype: Its antigen has not been determined. One base away there is no much larger clone; base qualities are not given.

Material for sequencing was blood. The sequence joins TRBV28 to TRBJ2-6; the D element could tentatively be TRBD1 or TRBD2, as 5 bases agree for each. The source of this sequence is a young man with Graves' ophthalmopathy. The CDR3 is CASSLFGTASSGANVLTF. The DNA reads TGTGCCAGCAGTTTATTTGGGACGGCAAGCTCTGGGGCCAACGTCCTGACTTTC.